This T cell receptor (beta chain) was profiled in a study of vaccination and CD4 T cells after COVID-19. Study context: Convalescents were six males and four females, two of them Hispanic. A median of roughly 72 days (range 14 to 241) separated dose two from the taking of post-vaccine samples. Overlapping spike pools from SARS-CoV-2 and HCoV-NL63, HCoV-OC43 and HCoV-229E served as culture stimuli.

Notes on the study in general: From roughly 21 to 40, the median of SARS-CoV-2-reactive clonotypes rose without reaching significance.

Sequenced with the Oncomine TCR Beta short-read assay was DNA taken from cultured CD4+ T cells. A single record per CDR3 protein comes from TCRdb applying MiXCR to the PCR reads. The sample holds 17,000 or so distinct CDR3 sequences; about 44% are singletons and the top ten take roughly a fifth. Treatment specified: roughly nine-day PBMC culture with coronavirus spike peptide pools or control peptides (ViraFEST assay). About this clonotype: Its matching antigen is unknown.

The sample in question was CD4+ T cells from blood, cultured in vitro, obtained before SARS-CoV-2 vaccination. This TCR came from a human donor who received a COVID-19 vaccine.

The CDR3 DNA sequence: TGCGCCAGCAGCTCCGGACAGGATGAAAAACTGTTTTTT. Residues: CASSSGQDEKLFF. The chain combines TRBV5-1 with TRBJ1-4, with 7 bases aligning to TRBD1. The CDR3 runs to 13 residues. CDR1 is SGHRS and CDR2 is YFSETQ in the germline V gene. V lost 3 bases, J lost 6 bases, and 2 bases stayed unmatched. The variable domain in full, completed from reference TRBV5-1 and TRBJ1-4, reads KAGVTQTPRYLIKTRGQQVTLSCSPISGHRSVSWYQQTPGQGLQFLFEYFSETQRNKGNFPGRFSGRQFSNSRSEMNVSTLELGDSALYLCASSSGQDEKLFFGSGTQLSVL.